The sequence of this T cell receptor (beta chain) was determined in a study of identical twins. Remarks on this clonotype: Its antigen remains unidentified.

TCRdb re-called the 5' RACE reads through MiXCR, storing one row per CDR3 protein. The sample carries roughly 250,000 distinct CDR3 sequences, about 14% recorded once. Germline V gene lookup returns CDR1 MNHNS and CDR2 SASEGT. The CDR3 totals 15 residues. The V and J ends lost 10 bases and 7 bases respectively, with 26 bases between them. Study-level points and caveats: Conclusions rested on cross-sectional statistics rather than following the same donors. Compared with unrelated sharing, twin-shared out-of-frame alpha sequences had more low-probability sequences.

This clonotype was obtained from a woman aged 18-35 years in good health. J is TRBJ2-7 and V is TRBV6-1; D possibly corresponds to TRBD2 (6 bases). The sequencing input was memory (CD45RO+) T cells sorted from blood. The CDR3 is CATIPPGLGTREQYF. DNA for the CDR3: TGTGCCACCATTCCCCCGGGACTGGGGACGAGGGAGCAGTACTTC.